This T cell receptor (beta chain) was captured in a study of T cells in localized non-small cell lung cancer. Using immunoSEQ multiplex PCR, the repertoire was profiled, and TCRdb retains in-frame clones only, with some absent. This sample carries approximately 26,000 clones, less than 95% of them seen once, and the ten largest clones take about 4%. The CDR3 length is 11 residues. CDR1 is SGHRS and CDR2 is YFSETQ in the germline V gene. The V and J ends lost 0 bases and 9 bases respectively, with 7 bases between them. The specimen comprised peripheral blood, sampled before any cancer treatment. The V gene is TRBV5-1, the J gene TRBJ2-7; D unresolved. This receptor was obtained from a female donor older than 55 with stage II squamous cell lung carcinoma. The CDR3 DNA follows: TGCGCCAGCAGCTTGGAGGGCCCGCAGTACTTC. This encodes CASSLEGPQYF.